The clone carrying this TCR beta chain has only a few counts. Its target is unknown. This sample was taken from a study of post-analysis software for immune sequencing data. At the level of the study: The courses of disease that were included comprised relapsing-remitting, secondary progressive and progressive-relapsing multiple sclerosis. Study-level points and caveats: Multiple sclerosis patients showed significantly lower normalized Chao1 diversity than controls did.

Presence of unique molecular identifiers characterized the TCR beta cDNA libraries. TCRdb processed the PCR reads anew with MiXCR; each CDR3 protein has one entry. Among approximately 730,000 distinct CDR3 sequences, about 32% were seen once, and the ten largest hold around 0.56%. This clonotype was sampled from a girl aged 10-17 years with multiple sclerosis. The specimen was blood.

CDR3 coding DNA: TGTGCCAGCAGTAGTGGCTTGGAGCCCCAGCATTTT. Translating gives CASSSGLEPQHF. The chain carries TRBV28 and TRBJ1-5, with no clear D. The length of the CDR3 is 12 residues. The V gene lost 5 bases and the J gene lost 8 bases, with 10 bases spanning the gap. CDR1 is MDHEN and CDR2 is SYDVKM in the germline V gene.